Many counts were recorded for the clone carrying this TCR beta chain. Its matching antigen is unknown. Donors, without exception, were Caucasian adults residing in Nashville, Tennessee. These data come from a study of shared clonotypes between healthy human individuals. General study points: Clonotypes which were not shared had lower generation probabilities than clonotypes that all four donors shared. Clonotype sharing among donors was expected to depend on sequencing depth.

The authors distributed each subset's genomic DNA evenly over several immunoSEQ plates. The method was immunoSEQ multiplex PCR; TCRdb's version includes in-frame clones alone and lacks a portion of them. In the table there are under 85,000 clones, 60% to 70% of which are singletons. The sequence derives from a man in his thirties or forties in good health. Sequencing was carried out using memory CD8+ T cells sorted from blood. The subset is: CD45RO+ cells pooled with CCR7-negative TemRA cells.

The CDR3: CASSLMVYNEQFF. The CDR3 DNA sequence: TGTGCCAGCAGCTTAATGGTCTACAATGAGCAGTTCTTC. This chain uses TRBV7-8 with TRBJ2-1; D call uncertain. V was clipped by 2 bases and J by 3 bases, with 5 bases between them. The CDR3 sequence is 13 residues long. Germline CDR1 SGHVS, CDR2 FQNEAQ.